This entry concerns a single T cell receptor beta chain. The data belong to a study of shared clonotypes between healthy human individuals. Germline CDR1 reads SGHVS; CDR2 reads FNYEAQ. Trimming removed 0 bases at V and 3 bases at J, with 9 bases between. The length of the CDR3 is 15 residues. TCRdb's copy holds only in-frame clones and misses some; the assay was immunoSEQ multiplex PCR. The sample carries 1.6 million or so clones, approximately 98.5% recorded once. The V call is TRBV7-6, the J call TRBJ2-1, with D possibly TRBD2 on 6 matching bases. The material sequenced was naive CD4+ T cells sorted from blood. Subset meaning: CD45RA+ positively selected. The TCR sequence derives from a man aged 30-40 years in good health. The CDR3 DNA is TGTGCCAGCAGCTTAGCGGGAGGAAACTACAATGAGCAGTTCTTC. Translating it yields CASSLAGGNYNEQFF. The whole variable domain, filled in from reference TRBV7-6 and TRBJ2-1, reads GAGVSQSPRYKVTKRGQDVALRCDPISGHVSLYWYRQALGQGPEFLTYFNYEAQQDKSGLPNDRFSAERPEGSISTLTIQRTEQRDSAMYRCASSLAGGNYNEQFFGPGTRLTVL.